These 2 T cell receptor beta chains were sequenced from one sample in a study of blood T cell repertoires in COVID-19. Assay: immunoSEQ multiplex PCR; the TCRdb copy retains only in-frame clones and omits some. The sample consists of 150,000 to 200,000 clones, under 90% of them appearing once. The sequenced material came from peripheral blood. The receptors were gathered from a woman over 75 with acute or convalescent COVID-19.

The chain links TRBV10-3 to TRBJ2-7; 14 positions match TRBD2. Germline CDR1 and CDR2: ENHRY and SYGVKD. Unmatched junction bases numbered 12, after V lost 4 bases and J lost 1 base. The CDR3 sequence is 19 residues long. CDR3 sequence (DNA): TGTGCCATCAGTGGCGCTGGGACTAGCGGGAGTTCTAGGTCCTACGAGCAGTACTTC. It codes for CAISGAGTSGSSRSYEQYF.

The chain combines TRBV28 with TRBJ1-6, with a tentative D call TRBD1 (6 bases). Trimming left V 6 bases short and J 8 bases short, with 23 bases between. CDR3 size: 17 residues. Germline values: CDR1 MDHEN, CDR2 SYDVKM. This chain's CDR3 is CASSPLGTQVKHSPLHF. CDR3 sequence (DNA): TGTGCCAGCAGCCCCCTTGGGACACAGGTTAAACATTCACCCCTCCACTTT. Drawing the rest from reference TRBV28 and TRBJ1-6, the complete variable domain is DVKVTQSSRYLVKRTGEKVFLECVQDMDHENMFWYRQDPGLGLRLIYFSYDVKMKEKGDIPEGYSVSREKKERFSLILESASTNQTSMYLCASSPLGTQVKHSPLHFGNGTRLTVT.